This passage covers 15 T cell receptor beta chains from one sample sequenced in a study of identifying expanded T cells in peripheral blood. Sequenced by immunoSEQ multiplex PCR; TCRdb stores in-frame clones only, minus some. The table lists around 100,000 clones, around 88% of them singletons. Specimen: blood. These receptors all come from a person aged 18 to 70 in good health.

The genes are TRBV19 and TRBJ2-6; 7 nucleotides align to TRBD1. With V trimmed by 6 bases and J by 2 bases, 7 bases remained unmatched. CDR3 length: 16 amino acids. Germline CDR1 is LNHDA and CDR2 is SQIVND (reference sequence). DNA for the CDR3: TGTGCCAGTAGGGACCCTACAGGGGCTGGGGCCAACGTCCTGACTTTC. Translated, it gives CASRDPTGAGANVLTF.

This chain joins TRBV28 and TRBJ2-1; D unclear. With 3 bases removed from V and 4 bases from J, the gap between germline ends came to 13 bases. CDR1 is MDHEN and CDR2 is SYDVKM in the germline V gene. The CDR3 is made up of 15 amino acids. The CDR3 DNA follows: TGTGCCAGCAGTTTGACCCAGACGGCATACAATGAGCAGTTCTTC. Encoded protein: CASSLTQTAYNEQFF. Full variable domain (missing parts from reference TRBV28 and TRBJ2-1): DVKVTQSSRYLVKRTGEKVFLECVQDMDHENMFWYRQDPGLGLRLIYFSYDVKMKEKGDIPEGYSVSREKKERFSLILESASTNQTSMYLCASSLTQTAYNEQFFGPGTRLTVL.

The CDR3, as DNA: TGTGCCAGCAGCTTAGTTTCAGGGGGAGCTGGAAACACCATATATTTT. Its protein is CASSLVSGGAGNTIYF. The J gene is TRBJ1-3, the V gene TRBV7-2, with 7 bases aligning to TRBD1. J lost 2 bases, V lost 1 base, and 5 bases had no gene match. Germline CDR1 reads SGHTA; CDR2 reads FQGNSA. CDR3 length: 16 residues.

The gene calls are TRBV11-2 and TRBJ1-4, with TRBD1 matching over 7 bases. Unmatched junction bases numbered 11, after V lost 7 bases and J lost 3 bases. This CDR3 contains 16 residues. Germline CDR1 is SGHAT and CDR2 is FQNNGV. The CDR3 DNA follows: TGTGCCAGCACCTCGATGGGACAGACGTCTAATGAAAAACTGTTTTTT. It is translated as CASTSMGQTSNEKLFF.

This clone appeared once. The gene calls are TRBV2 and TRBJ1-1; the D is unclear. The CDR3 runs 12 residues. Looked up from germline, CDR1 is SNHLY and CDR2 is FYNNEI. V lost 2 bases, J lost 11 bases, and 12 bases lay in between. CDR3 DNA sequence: TGTGCCAGCAGTGAATCGAGGACGGGGGCTTTCTTT. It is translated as CASSESRTGAFF.

This CDR3 is CASSQDDRGTYEQYF. The CDR3 DNA reads TGCGCCAGCAGCCAAGACGACAGGGGGACCTACGAGCAGTACTTC. The genes are TRBV4-3 and TRBJ2-7; 9 bases match TRBD1. V lost 0 bases and J lost 2; bases outside the gene matches: 2. Germline assignment: CDR1 LGHNA and CDR2 YSLEER. This CDR3 region has 15 residues.

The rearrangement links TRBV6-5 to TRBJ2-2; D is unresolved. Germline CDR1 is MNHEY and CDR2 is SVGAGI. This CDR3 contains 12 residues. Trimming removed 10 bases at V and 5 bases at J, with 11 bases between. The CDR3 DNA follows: TGTGCCACTTCGTGGGATACCGGGGAGCTGTTTTTT. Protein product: CATSWDTGELFF.

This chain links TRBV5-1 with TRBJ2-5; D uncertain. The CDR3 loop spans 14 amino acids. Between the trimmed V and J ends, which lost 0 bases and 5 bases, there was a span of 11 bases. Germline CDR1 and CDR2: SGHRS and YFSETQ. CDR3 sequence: CASSLEAMGETQYF. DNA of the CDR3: TGCGCCAGCAGCTTGGAGGCGATGGGGGAGACCCAGTACTTC.

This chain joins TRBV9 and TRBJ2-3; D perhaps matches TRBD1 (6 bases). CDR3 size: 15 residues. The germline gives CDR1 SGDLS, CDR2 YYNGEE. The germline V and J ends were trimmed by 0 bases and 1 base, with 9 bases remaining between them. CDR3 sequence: CASSVGGGGTDTQYF. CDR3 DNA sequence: TGTGCCAGCAGCGTAGGAGGGGGAGGCACAGATACGCAGTATTTT.

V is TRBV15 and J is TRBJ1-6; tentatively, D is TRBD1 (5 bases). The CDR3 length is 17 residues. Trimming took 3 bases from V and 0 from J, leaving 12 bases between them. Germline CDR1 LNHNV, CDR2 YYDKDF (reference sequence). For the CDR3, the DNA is TGTGCCACCAGCAGTCTTAAGGGGATCTCCTATAATTCACCCCTCCACTTT. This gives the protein CATSSLKGISYNSPLHF.

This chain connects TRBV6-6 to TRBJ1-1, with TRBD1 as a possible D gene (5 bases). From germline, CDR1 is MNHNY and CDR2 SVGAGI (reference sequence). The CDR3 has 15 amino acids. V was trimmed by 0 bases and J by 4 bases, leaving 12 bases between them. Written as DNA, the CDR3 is TGTGCCAGCAGTTACTCGCTGGGGCAGGCCACTGAAGCTTTCTTT. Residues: CASSYSLGQATEAFF.

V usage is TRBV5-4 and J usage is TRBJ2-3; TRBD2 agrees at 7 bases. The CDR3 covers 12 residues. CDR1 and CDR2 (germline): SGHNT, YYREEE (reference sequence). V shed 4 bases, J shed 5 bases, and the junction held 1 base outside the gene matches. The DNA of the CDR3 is TGTGCCAGCAGCCCGGGAGGAGATACGCAGTATTTT. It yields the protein CASSPGGDTQYF.

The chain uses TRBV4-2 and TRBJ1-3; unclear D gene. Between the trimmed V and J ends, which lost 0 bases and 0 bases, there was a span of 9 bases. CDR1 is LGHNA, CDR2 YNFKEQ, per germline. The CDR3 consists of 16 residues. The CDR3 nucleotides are TGTGCCAGCAGCCAAGAGTCGGCAGTCTCTGGAAACACCATATATTTT. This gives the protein CASSQESAVSGNTIYF.

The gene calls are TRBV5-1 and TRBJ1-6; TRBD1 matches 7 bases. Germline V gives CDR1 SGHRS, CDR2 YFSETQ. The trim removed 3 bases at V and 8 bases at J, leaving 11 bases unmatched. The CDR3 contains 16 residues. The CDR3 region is CASSSTAGGADSPLHF. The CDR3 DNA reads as TGCGCCAGCAGCTCCACCGCAGGGGGGGCGGATTCACCCCTCCACTTT.

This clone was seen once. CDR3 nucleotides: TGTGCCAGCAGCCCAAGGGGTGGGGTTGGGATTAATGAAAAACTGTTTTTT. Translating gives CASSPRGGVGINEKLFF. This chain uses TRBV7-8 with TRBJ1-4; D possibly corresponds to TRBD1 (5 bases). Germline lookup yields CDR1 SGHVS and CDR2 FQNEAQ. The CDR3 loop spans 17 amino acids. Trimming left V 5 bases short and J 4 bases short, with 20 bases between.